Below, one TCR beta chain is given with its context. Some clones are missing from TCRdb's copy, which holds only in-frame ones; the method was immunoSEQ multiplex PCR. Here the sample spans 65,000 to 70,000 clones, around 87% being singletons. The data were obtained in a study of blood T cell repertoires in COVID-19. Overall study context: Acute and convalescent COVID-19 specimens originated in the United States, Italy and Spain.

This CDR3 region has 15 residues. The ends were cut back, 0 bases at V and 4 bases at J, with 13 bases in the middle. CDR1 is SGHKS, CDR2 YYEKEE, per germline (reference sequence). Sequenced: peripheral blood. The chain uses TRBV5-5 and TRBJ2-5; weak D call: TRBD2 (5 bases). The sequence was obtained from a man aged 50 to 59 with active COVID-19. CDR3 loop: CASSLANAAGETQYF. The CDR3 nucleotides read TGTGCCAGCAGCTTGGCCAATGCCGCGGGAGAGACCCAGTACTTC. Together with reference TRBV5-5 and TRBJ2-5, the CDR3 gives the full variable domain: DAGVTQSPTHLIKTRGQQVTLRCSPISGHKSVSWYQQVLGQGPQFIFQYYEKEERGRGNFPDRFSARQFPNYSSELNVNALLLGDSALYLCASSLANAAGETQYFGPGTRLLVL.